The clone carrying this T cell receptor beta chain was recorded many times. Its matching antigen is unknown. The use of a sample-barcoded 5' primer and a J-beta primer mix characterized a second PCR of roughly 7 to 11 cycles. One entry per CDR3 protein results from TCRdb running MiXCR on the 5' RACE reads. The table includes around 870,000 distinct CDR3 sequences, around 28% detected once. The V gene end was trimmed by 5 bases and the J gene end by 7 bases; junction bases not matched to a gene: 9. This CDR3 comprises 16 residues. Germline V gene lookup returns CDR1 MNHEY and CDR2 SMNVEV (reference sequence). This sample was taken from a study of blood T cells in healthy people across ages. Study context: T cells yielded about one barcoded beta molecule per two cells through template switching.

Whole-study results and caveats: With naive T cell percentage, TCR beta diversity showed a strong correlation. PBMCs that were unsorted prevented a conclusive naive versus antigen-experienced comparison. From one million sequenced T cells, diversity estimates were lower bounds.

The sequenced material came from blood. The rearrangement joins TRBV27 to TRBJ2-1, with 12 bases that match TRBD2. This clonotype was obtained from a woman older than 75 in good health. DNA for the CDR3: TGTGCCAGCAGTCACCGACTAGCGGGGGTCGGGAATGAGCAGTTCTTC. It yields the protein CASSHRLAGVGNEQFF.